This is a list of T cell receptor beta chains from one sample in a study of shared clonotypes between healthy human individuals. Produced via immunoSEQ multiplex PCR; TCRdb's table is partial and in-frame only. The table lists 1.4 million to 1.5 million clones, roughly 97% of them singletons. Source material: naive CD4+ T cells sorted from blood. The receptors derive from a man aged 25-40 years in good health. The CDR3 runs from the conserved cysteine through the conserved F or W. The D gene is left open where the match is weak. Size is omitted from some rows. Given values are once, few, many or a class for expanded clones.

>TRBJ2-7|TRBD2|TRBV6-6|NA
TGTGCCATCAGGACTAGCGGCTCCTACGAGCAGTACTTC
CAIRTSGSYEQYF
>TRBJ2-1|TRBD1|TRBV29-1|NA
TGCAGCGTTGTCTCGGGACAGGATTACAATGAGCAGTTCTTC
CSVVSGQDYNEQFF
>TRBJ2-7|NA|TRBV25-1|NA
TGTGCCAGCAGTGAACATCAGGGGTACGAGCAGTACTTC
CASSEHQGYEQYF
>TRBJ2-2|NA|TRBV5-4|NA
TGTGCCAGCAGCAGGGACAAGAACACCGGGGAGCTGTTTTTT
CASSRDKNTGELFF
>TRBJ1-4|NA|TRBV10-3|few
TGTGCCATCAGTGATCGGCTAGGGGAAAAACTGTTTTTT
CAISDRLGEKLFF
>TRBJ2-3|TRBD2|TRBV5-1|NA
TGCGCCAGCAGCAGACTAGCGACAGATACGCAGTATTTT
CASSRLATDTQYF
>TRBJ2-2|TRBD2|TRBV5-4|NA
TGTGCCAGCAGCCTACCGGGCCTAGCGGGAGGCACCGGGGAGCTGTTTTTT
CASSLPGLAGGTGELFF
>TRBJ1-1|NA|TRBV4-1|NA
TGCGCCAGCAGCCCACGTGGGGCCCTGGGCACTGAAGCTTTCTTT
CASSPRGALGTEAFF
>TRBJ2-7|NA|TRBV7-7|NA
TGTGCTAGCAGCTTAGGTTCAGGCTACGAGCAGTACTTC
CASSLGSGYEQYF
>TRBJ2-1|TRBD1|TRBV6-5|NA
TGTGCCAGCAACGAGGGACAGTACAATGAGCAGTTCTTC
CASNEGQYNEQFF
>TRBJ2-6|NA|TRBV2|NA
TGTGCCAGCAGTGAGAAAAACCAGGCGGCCAACGTCCTGACTTTC
CASSEKNQAANVLTF
>TRBJ2-1|NA|TRBV9|NA
TGTGCCAGCAGTAGGTGGGGGAATTTGGGCTCCTACAATGAGCAGTTCTTC
CASSRWGNLGSYNEQFF